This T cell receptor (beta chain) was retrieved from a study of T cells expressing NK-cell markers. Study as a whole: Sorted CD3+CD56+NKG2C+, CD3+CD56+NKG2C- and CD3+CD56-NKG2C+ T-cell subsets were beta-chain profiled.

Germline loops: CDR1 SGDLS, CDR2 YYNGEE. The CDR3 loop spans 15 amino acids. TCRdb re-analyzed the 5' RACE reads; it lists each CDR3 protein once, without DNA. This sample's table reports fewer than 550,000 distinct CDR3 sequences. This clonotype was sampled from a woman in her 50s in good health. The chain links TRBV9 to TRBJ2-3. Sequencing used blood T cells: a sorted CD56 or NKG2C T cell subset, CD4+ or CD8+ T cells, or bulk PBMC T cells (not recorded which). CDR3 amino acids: CASTTTVDGTDTQYF.